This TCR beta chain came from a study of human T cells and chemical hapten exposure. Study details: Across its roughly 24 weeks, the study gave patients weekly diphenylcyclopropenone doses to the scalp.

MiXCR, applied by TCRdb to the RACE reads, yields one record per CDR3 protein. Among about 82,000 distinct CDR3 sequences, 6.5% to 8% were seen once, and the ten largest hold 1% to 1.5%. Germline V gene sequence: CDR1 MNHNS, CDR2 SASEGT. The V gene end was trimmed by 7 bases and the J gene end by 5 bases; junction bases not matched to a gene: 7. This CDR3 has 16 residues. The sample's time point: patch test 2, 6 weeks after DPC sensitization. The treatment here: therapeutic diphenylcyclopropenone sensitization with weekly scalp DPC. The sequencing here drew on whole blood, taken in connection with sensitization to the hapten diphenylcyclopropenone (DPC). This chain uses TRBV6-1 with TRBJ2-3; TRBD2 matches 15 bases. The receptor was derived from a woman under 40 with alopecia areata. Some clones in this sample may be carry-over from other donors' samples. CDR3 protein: CASTPGLAGGRDTQYF. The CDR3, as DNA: TGTGCCAGCACTCCGGGACTAGCGGGGGGCCGAGATACGCAGTATTTT.